The 29 T cell receptor beta chains presented below share a single source sample, sequenced in a study of shared clonotypes between healthy human individuals. Here immunoSEQ multiplex PCR was the method, and the copy in TCRdb shows in-frame clones only, minus some. Seen here are hundreds of thousands of clones, around 73% observed once, and the top ten hold 1.5% to 2%. The sequencing sample was made of memory CD4+ T cells sorted from blood. Stated subset: CD45RA-negative fraction. These receptors originate from a woman aged 25 to 39 in good health.

This chain connects TRBV29-1 to TRBJ1-4; D not certain. Germline assignment: CDR1 SQVTM and CDR2 ANQGSEA. The length of the CDR3 is 14 residues. Trimming stripped 3 bases from V and 0 bases from J, with 8 bases between. The CDR3 bases are TGCAGCGTTGAGGGGTTTGCAACTAATGAAAAACTGTTTTTT. Protein product: CSVEGFATNEKLFF.

J is TRBJ2-7 and V is TRBV14, with D tentatively TRBD1 or TRBD2 (7 bases each). Germline CDR1 is SGHDN and CDR2 is FVKESK. The CDR3 has 13 residues. The V end lost 4 bases, the J end lost 5 bases, and 12 bases lay between the germline ends. CDR3 protein: CASSPGGGDEQYF. The DNA for the CDR3 is TGTGCCAGCAGCCCAGGGGGGGGAGACGAGCAGTACTTC. Variable domain in full (rest from reference TRBV14 and TRBJ2-7): EAGVTQFPSHSVIEKGQTVTLRCDPISGHDNLYWYRRVMGKEIKFLLHFVKESKQDESGMPNNRFLAERTGGTYSTLKVQPAELEDSGVYFCASSPGGGDEQYFGPGTRLTVT.

This chain joins TRBV18 and TRBJ1-3, with D uncertain. Germline V CDR1 and CDR2: KGHSH, LQKENI. V dropped 6 bases and J dropped 1 base, with 10 bases sitting between them. The CDR3 has 14 residues. CDR3 nucleotides: TGTGCCAGCTCCCCCTCCGCTTCTGGAAACACCATATATTTT. As protein: CASSPSASGNTIYF.

The J gene is TRBJ1-5, the V gene TRBV27; D is uncertain. The length of the CDR3 is 15 residues. V lost 5 bases and J 5 bases, leaving 16 bases between the germline ends. Germline CDR1 and CDR2: MNHEY and SMNVEV (reference sequence). The CDR3 sequence is CASSRTPDTYQPQHF. CDR3 nucleotide sequence: TGTGCCAGCAGTCGTACCCCAGACACCTATCAGCCCCAGCATTTT.

The V and J genes are TRBV5-1 and TRBJ1-2; weak D call: TRBD1 (6 bases). Between the trimmed V and J ends, which lost 4 bases and 8 bases, there was a span of 21 bases. CDR1 and CDR2 from the germline V gene are SGHRS and YFSETQ. The CDR3 totals 15 residues. The CDR3 nucleotides are TGCGCCAGCAGCCCGGGCCGGGGGGCCGTTGGAGGCTACACCTTC. This codes for CASSPGRGAVGGYTF.

The chain uses TRBV6-1 and TRBJ2-5; unclear D gene. V dropped 11 bases and J dropped 5 bases, with 12 bases sitting between them. The CDR3 is made up of 11 amino acids. The germline V gene has CDR1 MNHNS and CDR2 SASEGT. Here the CDR3 reads CAGTGGETQYF. DNA of the CDR3: TGTGCCGGTACCGGTGGGGAGACCCAGTACTTC.

The rearrangement uses TRBV14 and TRBJ2-5; 12 bases are a match to TRBD2. CDR1 SGHDN and CDR2 FVKESK come from the germline V gene. This CDR3 is 17 amino acids long. With V trimmed by 4 bases and J by 5 bases, 11 bases remained unmatched. The CDR3 is CASSPPASGRASETQYF. In DNA, the CDR3 is TGTGCCAGCAGCCCCCCGGCTAGCGGGAGGGCCTCGGAGACCCAGTACTTC.

The rearrangement joins TRBV5-1 to TRBJ1-2, with 7 nucleotides matching TRBD1. This CDR3 contains 15 residues. Germline assignment: CDR1 SGHRS and CDR2 YFSETQ. V was pared by 0 bases and J by 2 bases, with 4 bases of the junction left unmatched. CDR3 residues: CASSLGFRGNYGYTF. As DNA, the CDR3 is TGCGCCAGCAGCTTGGGGTTCAGGGGGAACTATGGCTACACCTTC.

V gene TRBV10-3 combines with J gene TRBJ2-7, with 9 nucleotides matching TRBD1. Germline loops: CDR1 ENHRY, CDR2 SYGVKD. This CDR3 spans 16 amino acids. Trimming cost V 2 bases and J 6 bases; bases outside gene matches: 11. The CDR3 nucleotides are TGTGCCATCAGTGAGCCGGGACAGGGAAAGACGGGCGAGCAGTACTTC. Amino acids: CAISEPGQGKTGEQYF.

The CDR3 sequence is CASSGVSGTGVETQYF. The CDR3 DNA follows: TGTGCCAGCAGCGGAGTTTCCGGGACAGGGGTGGAGACCCAGTACTTC. The J gene is TRBJ2-5, the V gene TRBV9; 10 positions match TRBD1. Trimming removed 3 bases from V and 5 bases from J; junction bases left unmatched: 10. The germline gives CDR1 SGDLS, CDR2 YYNGEE. This CDR3 has 16 amino acids.

This chain links TRBV27 with TRBJ2-3; possible D gene TRBD1, 6 bases. The CDR3 extends over 14 amino acids. V gave up 6 bases and J gave up 2 bases, with 12 bases separating them. In germline, CDR1 is MNHEY, CDR2 SMNVEV (reference sequence). CDR3 residues: CASRTGQHTDTQYF. The CDR3 DNA reads as TGTGCCAGCAGAACCGGACAGCACACAGATACGCAGTATTTT.

The rearrangement uses TRBV4-1 and TRBJ1-2; 8 nucleotides agree with TRBD1. The ends lost 2 bases at V and 2 bases at J; junction bases unmatched: 16. CDR1 MGHRA and CDR2 YSYEKL come from the germline V gene. The CDR3 loop spans 19 amino acids. The CDR3 is CASSQYLRTGLLGNYGYTF. Here the CDR3 DNA reads TGCGCCAGCAGCCAATACCTGCGGACAGGGTTATTGGGAAACTATGGCTACACCTTC.

The chain carries TRBV9 and TRBJ2-2; D may be TRBD1 (6 bases). This CDR3 has 15 residues. The germline V gene encodes CDR1 SGDLS and CDR2 YYNGEE. V lost 5 bases and J 4 bases, leaving 15 bases between the germline ends. As DNA, the CDR3 is TGTGCCAGCAGGCCGAGGGGGTCCTCCACCGGGGAGCTGTTTTTT. This sequence encodes CASRPRGSSTGELFF.

The V call is TRBV5-1, the J call TRBJ2-7; tentative D call: TRBD1 (6 bases). The CDR3 runs 14 residues. Per the germline V gene, CDR1 is SGHRS and CDR2 is YFSETQ. The V end lost 5 bases, the J end lost 3 bases, and 15 bases lay between the germline ends. The DNA of the CDR3 is TGCGCCAGCAGTATGGGGCAGGGGCTCTACGAGCAGTACTTC. The encoded protein is CASSMGQGLYEQYF.

In its sample, this clone was seen once. This chain connects TRBV7-9 to TRBJ2-7; 10 positions match TRBD2. V shed 1 base and J 2 bases; nucleotides not matched to a gene: 2. The CDR3 sequence is 15 residues long. Germline CDR1 reads SEHNR; CDR2 reads FQNEAQ (reference sequence). The CDR3 reads CASSLDLAGAYEQYF. The CDR3 bases are TGTGCCAGCAGCTTAGATCTAGCGGGAGCCTACGAGCAGTACTTC.

V is TRBV5-1 and J is TRBJ2-1, with 8 bases that match TRBD2. The V and J ends lost 4 bases and 7 bases, in that order; junction bases with no gene match: 13. The CDR3 covers 16 residues. CDR1 is SGHRS, CDR2 YFSETQ, per germline. The CDR3 nucleotides read TGCGCCAGCAGCCCGCATGCGGGCGGGAGGAAGAATGAGCAGTTCTTC. Its protein is CASSPHAGGRKNEQFF.

With respect to this clone: The germline gene is not matched at one end of the junction; a read error may be the cause. The V and J genes are TRBV7-9 and TRBJ2-3, with 10 bases that match TRBD2. Germline CDR1 and CDR2: SEHNR and FQNEAQ (reference sequence). This CDR3 region has 17 residues. Here the CDR3 DNA reads TGTGCCAGCAGCTTAGGATCCTCTAGCGGGAGCACAGATACGCGGTATTTT. Its protein is CASSLGSSSGSTDTRYF.

This CDR3 is CASSVGLANYNEQFF. The CDR3 DNA reads TGTGCCAGCAGCGTAGGACTAGCGAACTACAATGAGCAGTTCTTC. This rearrangement joins TRBV9 to TRBJ2-1; 8 bases are a match to TRBD2. This CDR3 spans 15 amino acids. With 0 bases clipped from V and 3 bases from J, the junction kept 2 bases outside the gene matches. Germline V gene lookup returns CDR1 SGDLS and CDR2 YYNGEE.

V is TRBV30 and J is TRBJ1-5; 9 bases agree with TRBD1. CDR1 is GTSNPN, CDR2 SVGIG, per germline (reference sequence). Germline trimming cut 2 bases from V and 8 bases from J; bases unmatched to any gene: 7. This CDR3 has 14 amino acids. CDR3 coding DNA: TGTGCCTGGAGTCGGGGACAGGGTGGAAAGCCCCAGCATTTT. Its protein is CAWSRGQGGKPQHF.

Comments on this clone: At the DNA level, this CDR3 is encoded by other sequences in the same sample as well. V gene TRBV2 combines with J gene TRBJ1-1; D remains ambiguous. The CDR3 loop spans 13 amino acids. Deletions cut 5 bases from V and 1 base from J, with 8 bases between. From germline, CDR1 is SNHLY and CDR2 FYNNEI. CDR3 protein: CASSPQGNTEAFF. The CDR3 nucleotides are TGTGCCAGCAGTCCTCAAGGGAACACTGAAGCTTTCTTT.

The chain employs TRBV4-1 and TRBJ2-4, with a possible D match to TRBD2 (5 bases). CDR1 is MGHRA, CDR2 YSYEKL, per germline. The CDR3 runs to 17 residues. Trimming removed 3 bases from V and 0 bases from J, with 15 bases in between. The CDR3 bases are TGCGCCAGCAGCCAGGGTGAGGGTTTCTCAGCCAAAAACATTCAGTACTTC. Translating it yields CASSQGEGFSAKNIQYF.

This chain connects TRBV28 to TRBJ2-5; D remains unclear. Per germline, CDR1 MDHEN and CDR2 SYDVKM. V dropped 3 bases and J dropped 5 bases, with 10 bases sitting between them. This CDR3 has 13 residues. The CDR3 region has the DNA TGTGCCAGCAGTTTTAATCTTATGGAGACCCAGTACTTC. It specifies CASSFNLMETQYF.

This sequence joins TRBV11-3 and TRBJ2-2; possible D gene TRBD2, 5 bases. CDR3 length equals 13 residues. The V end lost 0 bases, the J end lost 7 bases, and 6 bases lay between the germline ends. Per germline, CDR1 SGHNT and CDR2 YENEEA. The CDR3 is CASSLEGVGELFF. CDR3 DNA sequence: TGTGCCAGCAGCTTAGAGGGAGTCGGGGAGCTGTTTTTT.

Concerning this clone: A read error is possible here, since a much larger clone lies one base away. This specimen includes other DNA sequences encoding the same CDR3. For the CDR3, the DNA is TGCGCCAGCAGCCGGGGGACAGACGGAAACACCATATATTTT. Protein sequence: CASSRGTDGNTIYF. The chain combines TRBV5-1 with TRBJ1-3; TRBD1 matches 7 bases. The CDR3 runs 14 residues. The germline V gene encodes CDR1 SGHRS and CDR2 YFSETQ. V dropped 4 bases and J dropped 4; count of bases not matched to a gene: 5.

In DNA form, the CDR3 reads TGCGCCAGCAGCCAAGGGGGGGGACAGAATGAAAAACTGTTTTTT. Encoded protein: CASSQGGGQNEKLFF. V usage is TRBV4-1 and J usage is TRBJ1-4; 7 bases map to TRBD1. V dropped 1 base and J dropped 5; count of bases not matched to a gene: 4. Germline values: CDR1 MGHRA, CDR2 YSYEKL. This CDR3 is built from 15 residues.

This clone appeared a single time. The chain recombines TRBV5-4 with TRBJ2-3; 9 bases are shared with TRBD2. The germline gives CDR1 SGHNT, CDR2 YYREEE (reference sequence). The CDR3 sequence is 15 residues long. V dropped 4 bases and J dropped 6; count of bases not matched to a gene: 9. CDR3 sequence: CASSLLAGQSDTQYF. Written as DNA, the CDR3 is TGTGCCAGCAGCCTACTAGCGGGCCAGTCTGATACGCAGTATTTT.

The V gene is TRBV21-1, the J gene TRBJ2-7; the table's D call TRBD1 went unverified against the DNA. TRBV21-1 represents a pseudogene. The CDR3 has 19 residues. The CDR3 DNA reads TGTGCCAGCAGCAGGACCGGGACAGGGAGGTTGGCCCCTTTCTACGAGCAGTACTTC. It codes for CASSRTGTGRLAPFYEQYF.

The chain is built from TRBV2 and TRBJ1-5; weak D call: TRBD1 (5 bases). This CDR3 region has 15 residues. V was cut by 1 base and J by 4 bases, with 11 bases left in between. Germline values: CDR1 SNHLY, CDR2 FYNNEI. In nucleotides, the CDR3 is TGTGCCAGCAGTGAAGAGCAGGGCGGAAATCAGCCCCAGCATTTT. It yields the protein CASSEEQGGNQPQHF.

This clone was observed once. The V and J genes are TRBV29-1 and TRBJ2-7; D remains ambiguous. Germline assignment: CDR1 SQVTM and CDR2 ANQGSEA. V lost 4 bases and J 0 bases, leaving 10 bases between the germline ends. The length of the CDR3 is 13 residues. For the CDR3, the DNA is TGCAGCGTTGCACATAAGAGCTCCTACGAGCAGTACTTC. It encodes CSVAHKSSYEQYF.